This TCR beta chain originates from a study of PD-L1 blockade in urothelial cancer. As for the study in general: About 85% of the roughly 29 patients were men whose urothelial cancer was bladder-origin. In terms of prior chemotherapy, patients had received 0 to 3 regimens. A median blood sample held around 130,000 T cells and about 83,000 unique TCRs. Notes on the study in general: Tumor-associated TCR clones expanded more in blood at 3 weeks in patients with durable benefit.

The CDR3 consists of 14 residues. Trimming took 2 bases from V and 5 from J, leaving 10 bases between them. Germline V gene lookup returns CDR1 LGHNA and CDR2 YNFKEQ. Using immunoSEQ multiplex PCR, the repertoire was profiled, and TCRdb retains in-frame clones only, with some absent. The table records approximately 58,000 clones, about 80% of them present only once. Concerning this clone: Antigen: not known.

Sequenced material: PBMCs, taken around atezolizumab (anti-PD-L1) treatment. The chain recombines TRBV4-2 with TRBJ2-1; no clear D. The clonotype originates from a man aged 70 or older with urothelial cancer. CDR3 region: CASSQRGSNNEQFF. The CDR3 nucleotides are TGTGCCAGCAGCCAACGAGGTAGCAACAATGAGCAGTTCTTC.